This note documents a single T cell receptor beta chain sequence. As yet, its antigen is unknown. The sample comes from a study of cytomegalovirus exposure and HLA in healthy donors. General observations from the study: In a later analysis, at a false discovery rate of 0.05, under 20,000 TCR beta sequences matched HLA alleles. Three chains linked to CMV were shown in vitro to be specific for CMV antigens.

Losses at the gene ends were 2 bases for V and 4 bases for J; bases not matched to a gene: 4. This CDR3 region has 14 residues. Per germline, CDR1 LNHDA and CDR2 SQIVND (reference sequence). 60 Vbeta and 13 Jbeta primers were used in PCR. Clones were read by immunoSEQ multiplex PCR, and TCRdb kept only the in-frame ones, dropping some. The sample shows over 85,000 clones, about 66% of them seen only once. This rearrangement joins TRBV19 to TRBJ2-7, with TRBD1 matching 8 bases. Sequencing was carried out using PBMCs. This TCR derives from a young man in good health and CMV-seronegative. CDR3 sequence: CASSIRTGRYEQYF. The CDR3 DNA follows: TGTGCCAGTAGTATACGGACAGGGCGATACGAGCAGTACTTC.